This T cell receptor (beta chain) was obtained from a study of CD8 T cells in Susac syndrome. Reverse transcription of roughly 0.5 to 1 ug RNA was performed with random hexamers. The CDR3 of TCR beta was amplified by immunoSEQ multiplex PCR across 54 Vbeta and 13 Jbeta. TCRdb re-called the immunoSEQ multiplex PCR reads through MiXCR, storing one row per CDR3 protein. Of a few hundred thousand distinct CDR3 sequences in the sample, about 91% were seen once. CDR1 is MNHEY, CDR2 SVGAGI, per germline. With V trimmed by 4 bases and J by 6 bases, 7 bases remained unmatched. The CDR3 is made up of 15 amino acids.

The sequenced sample was CD4+ T cells from PBMCs. The TCR was taken from a human donor with multiple sclerosis. The chain recombines TRBV6-5 with TRBJ2-7; 12 nucleotides line up with TRBD2. Here the CDR3 reads CASSSRLAGGLEQYF. In DNA form, the CDR3 reads TGTGCCAGCAGTTCCCGCCTAGCGGGAGGGCTCGAGCAGTACTTC.